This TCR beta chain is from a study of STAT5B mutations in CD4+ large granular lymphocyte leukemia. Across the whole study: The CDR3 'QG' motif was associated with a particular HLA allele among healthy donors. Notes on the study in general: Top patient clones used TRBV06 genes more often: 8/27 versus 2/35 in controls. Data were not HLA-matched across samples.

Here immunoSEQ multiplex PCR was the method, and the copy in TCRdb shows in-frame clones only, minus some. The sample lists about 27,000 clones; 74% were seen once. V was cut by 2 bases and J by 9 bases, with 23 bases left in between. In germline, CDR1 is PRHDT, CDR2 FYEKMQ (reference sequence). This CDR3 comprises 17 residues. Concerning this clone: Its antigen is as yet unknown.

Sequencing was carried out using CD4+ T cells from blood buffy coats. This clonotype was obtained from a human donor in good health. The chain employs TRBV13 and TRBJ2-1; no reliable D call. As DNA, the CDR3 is TGTGCCAGCAGCTTAAGAGAAGCAGGTTGGTCGGAACGTGAGCAGTTCTTC. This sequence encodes CASSLREAGWSEREQFF.